The 21 T cell receptor beta chains below were found in one sample sequenced in a study of blood T cell repertoires in COVID-19. Produced via immunoSEQ multiplex PCR; TCRdb's table is partial and in-frame only. This sample yields about 71,000 clones, of which roughly 87% are seen a single time; roughly 8.2% belongs to the top ten. Source material: peripheral blood. All receptors come from a man between 45 and 60 years old with active COVID-19.

This chain uses TRBV7-8 with TRBJ2-1; a weak D match, TRBD2 (5 bases). The germline V gene has CDR1 SGHVS and CDR2 FQNEAQ. This CDR3 region has 15 residues. The V gene lost 2 bases and the J gene lost 6 bases, with 14 bases spanning the gap. CDR3: CASSLFTGIRNEQFF. As DNA, the CDR3 is TGTGCCAGCAGCTTATTTACGGGAATACGCAATGAGCAGTTCTTC. The variable domain in full, completed from reference TRBV7-8 and TRBJ2-1, reads GAGVSQSPRYKVAKRGQDVALRCDPISGHVSLFWYQQALGQGPEFLTYFQNEAQLDKSGLPSDRFFAERPEGSVSTLKIQRTQQEDSAVYLCASSLFTGIRNEQFFGPGTRLTVL.

The V and J genes are TRBV30 and TRBJ2-7, with 9 positions matching TRBD2. The CDR3 is 15 residues long. In germline, CDR1 is GTSNPN, CDR2 SVGIG (reference sequence). The V segment lost 5 bases and the J segment 8 bases; nucleotides outside the gene matches: 16. For the CDR3, the DNA is TGTGCCTGGGGGAGCCGCGGGACTAGCCCTATGAAGCAGTACTTC. Its protein product is CAWGSRGTSPMKQYF.

The chain employs TRBV9 and TRBJ2-1; 8 nucleotides match TRBD2. In germline, CDR1 is SGDLS, CDR2 YYNGEE. The length of the CDR3 is 15 residues. Trimming at V came to 4 bases and at J to 10 bases, leaving 13 bases not matched to a gene. The CDR3 DNA is TGTGCCAGCAGCCTTAGCGGGGCCCCCCAGGGGGAGCAGTTCTTC. Residues: CASSLSGAPQGEQFF.

This clone has a single count. The chain is built from TRBV27 and TRBJ2-7; 8 bases line up with TRBD1. Germline lookup yields CDR1 MNHEY and CDR2 SMNVEV (reference sequence). The CDR3 runs 15 residues. J gave up 7 bases and V 4 bases, and 12 bases lay outside the gene matches. CDR3 DNA: TGTGCCAGCAGTTCCACGAGGACAGGGCAACGGGAGCAGTACTTC. This codes for CASSSTRTGQREQYF.

J is TRBJ2-5 and V is TRBV10-3; the D gene is possibly TRBD2 (5 bases). Germline V gene data show CDR1 as ENHRY and CDR2 as SYGVKD. The CDR3 is 13 residues long. Trimming took off 4 bases at V and 4 bases at J, with 10 bases between the two ends. This chain's CDR3 is CAISGSGGETQYF. The CDR3 coding sequence is TGTGCCATCAGTGGAAGTGGAGGAGAGACCCAGTACTTC.

V gene TRBV7-8 combines with J gene TRBJ1-4; 9 bases are a match to TRBD1. Trimming cost V 3 bases and J 10 bases; bases outside gene matches: 6. Germline V gene data show CDR1 as SGHVS and CDR2 as FQNEAQ. The CDR3 loop spans 14 amino acids. In nucleotides, the CDR3 is TGTGCCAGCAGCTTGGGACAGGGATTGGGAAAACTGTTTTTT. It is translated as CASSLGQGLGKLFF.

V gene TRBV3-1 (or the pseudogene TRBV3-2) combines with J gene TRBJ2-7; the match to TRBD1 covers 11 bases. Germline V gives CDR1 LGHDT, CDR2 YNNKEL (reference sequence). There are 14 residues in the CDR3. V shed 4 bases, J shed 3 bases, and the junction held 2 bases outside the gene matches. In DNA form, the CDR3 reads TGTGCCAGCAGCCGGGACAGGGGGATCTACGAGCAGTACTTC. It translates to CASSRDRGIYEQYF.

This chain links TRBV6-5 with TRBJ2-1, with 9 bases lining up with TRBD2. The CDR3 is made up of 15 amino acids. J lost 7 bases, V lost 2 bases, and 6 bases had no gene match. Germline CDR1 and CDR2: MNHEY and SVGAGI. CDR3 sequence: CASSYLAGGRNEQFF. CDR3 nucleotides: TGTGCCAGCAGTTACCTGGCGGGGGGGCGAAATGAGCAGTTCTTC.

This clone was counted between two and nine times. The CDR3 spells CASSDFGQEETQYF. The CDR3 DNA reads as TGTGCCAGCAGTGATTTTGGACAAGAAGAGACCCAGTACTTC. V usage is TRBV25-1 and J usage is TRBJ2-5, with TRBD1 as a possible D gene (5 bases). Germline V gene lookup returns CDR1 MGHDK and CDR2 SYGVNS. The CDR3 contains 14 residues. Deletions cut 3 bases from V and 3 bases from J, with 11 bases between.

For the CDR3, the DNA is TGTGCCAGCAGTGAAGGCCCCGGGACAGGGCAAGAGACCCAGTACTTC. Amino acid sequence: CASSEGPGTGQETQYF. The chain employs TRBV2 and TRBJ2-5; TRBD1 matches 9 bases. V gave up 1 base and J gave up 2 bases; unmatched junction bases: 5. The germline gives CDR1 SNHLY, CDR2 FYNNEI. The CDR3 is made up of 16 amino acids.

This chain connects TRBV19 to TRBJ1-2; D is undetermined. The CDR3 runs 12 residues. Trimming shortened V by 4 bases and J by 2 bases, and 5 bases separated the two germline ends. The germline gives CDR1 LNHDA, CDR2 SQIVND (reference sequence). CDR3 loop: CASSRGNYGYTF. DNA of the CDR3: TGTGCCAGTAGTAGAGGAAACTATGGCTACACCTTC.

The chain couples TRBV6-5 to TRBJ2-3; 8 nucleotides match TRBD1. In germline, CDR1 is MNHEY, CDR2 SVGAGI. The CDR3 has 16 amino acids. V shed 2 bases and J 5 bases; nucleotides not matched to a gene: 9. The CDR3 protein is CASSYDGQGAIDTQYF. The CDR3 nucleotides read TGTGCCAGCAGTTACGACGGTCAGGGGGCTATAGATACGCAGTATTTT.

The table lists this clone with a count of one. The chain combines TRBV9 with TRBJ2-7; D uncertain. CDR3 length equals 14 residues. The germline V and J ends were trimmed by 4 bases and 0 bases, with 11 bases remaining between them. Germline loops: CDR1 SGDLS, CDR2 YYNGEE. In nucleotides, the CDR3 is TGTGCCAGCAGCCCGACACCAAGCTCCTACGAGCAGTACTTC. Encoded protein: CASSPTPSSYEQYF.

The chain employs TRBV11-3 and TRBJ2-1; D gene uncertain. This CDR3 spans 12 amino acids. The germline gives CDR1 SGHNT, CDR2 YENEEA. Trimming took 5 bases from V and 6 from J, leaving 8 bases between them. The CDR3 DNA reads TGTGCCAGCAGCCCCTCGGGCAATGAGCAGTTCTTC. Protein: CASSPSGNEQFF. The whole variable domain, filled in from reference TRBV11-3 and TRBJ2-1, reads EAGVVQSPRYKIIEKKQPVAFWCNPISGHNTLYWYLQNLGQGPELLIRYENEEAVDDSQLPKDRFSAERLKGVDSTLKIQPAELGDSAVYLCASSPSGNEQFFGPGTRLTVL.

This clone came up once. This chain connects TRBV4-1 to TRBJ2-7; D is possibly TRBD1 (6 bases). This CDR3 is 14 amino acids long. Germline CDR1 MGHRA, CDR2 YSYEKL. The germline V and J ends were trimmed by 4 bases and 0 bases, with 10 bases remaining between them. The CDR3 DNA reads TGCGCCAGCAGCCCGGACAGAGGCTCCTACGAGCAGTACTTC. This encodes CASSPDRGSYEQYF.

V gene TRBV2 combines with J gene TRBJ2-6; weak D call: TRBD1 (6 bases). The V end was cut by 6 bases, the J end by 0 bases, with 18 bases between. This CDR3 spans 18 amino acids. Germline lookup yields CDR1 SNHLY and CDR2 FYNNEI. CDR3 DNA sequence: TGTGCCAGCAGCTACAGGGCTGTCATAATCTCTGGGGCCAACGTCCTGACTTTC. Its translation: CASSYRAVIISGANVLTF.

V and J are TRBV4-3 and TRBJ1-1; perhaps TRBD1 as D (5 bases). CDR1 is LGHNA and CDR2 is YSLEER in the germline V gene. V dropped 1 base and J dropped 1 base, with 7 bases sitting between them. The CDR3 has 14 amino acids. The CDR3 coding sequence is TGCGCCAGCAGCCAAGTAGGGGAGAACACTGAAGCTTTCTTT. This sequence encodes CASSQVGENTEAFF.

This chain joins TRBV29-1 and TRBJ1-1; 8 positions agree with TRBD1. Germline CDR1 SQVTM, CDR2 ANQGSEA. The junction had 3 bases not matched to a gene; V was cut back by 3 bases and J by 6 bases. This CDR3 is built from 12 residues. CDR3 coding DNA: TGCAGCGTTGACAGGGGGCCAGCTGAAGCTTTCTTT. Amino acids: CSVDRGPAEAFF.

In DNA form, the CDR3 reads TGTGCCAGCAGTTTAGGTTTCGGGACCTACGAGCAGTACTTC. This sequence encodes CASSLGFGTYEQYF. The rearrangement uses TRBV27 and TRBJ2-7; D is perhaps TRBD2 (5 bases). The V gene lost 2 bases and the J gene lost 2 bases, with 10 bases spanning the gap. The germline gives CDR1 MNHEY, CDR2 SMNVEV (reference sequence). The CDR3 has 14 residues.

The CDR3: CASSVAVSGGETQYF. The CDR3 DNA follows: TGTGCCAGCAGCGTAGCGGTTAGCGGGGGTGAGACCCAGTACTTC. This chain uses TRBV9 with TRBJ2-5; 9 nucleotides line up with TRBD2. J lost 5 bases, V lost 0 bases, and 5 bases had no gene match. The CDR3 has 15 residues. Germline V gives CDR1 SGDLS, CDR2 YYNGEE.

The gene calls are TRBV5-1 and TRBJ1-2, with D maybe TRBD1 (6 bases). The CDR3 extends over 13 amino acids. The germline V gene has CDR1 SGHRS and CDR2 YFSETQ. Trimming removed 4 bases from V and 8 bases from J, with 15 bases in between. The CDR3 sequence: CASSPGGLFGYTF. In DNA, the CDR3 is TGCGCCAGCAGCCCGGGGGGCCTATTCGGCTACACCTTC. The full variable domain, its missing parts supplied by reference TRBV5-1 and TRBJ1-2, is KAGVTQTPRYLIKTRGQQVTLSCSPISGHRSVSWYQQTPGQGLQFLFEYFSETQRNKGNFPGRFSGRQFSNSRSEMNVSTLELGDSALYLCASSPGGLFGYTFGSGTRLTVV.